The rows below give T cell receptor beta chains drawn from one sample of a study of liver allograft versus peripheral blood T cells. TCRdb independently ran MiXCR on the reads; one entry per CDR3 protein. The table lists about 5,200 distinct CDR3 sequences, less than 20% of them singletons. Receptors were obtained from a human patient who had a liver transplant. T cells may partly derive from the graft donor. CDR3s include the opening cysteine and the closing phenylalanine or tryptophan. A D gene is named only where the DNA matches it firmly. Only some rows state a clone size, as once, few, many or a class for expanded clones.

d_gene	v_gene	j_gene	abundance	CDR3aa	CDR3nt
.	TRBV18	TRBJ2-4	medium-sized	CASSPPPGVGENIQYF	TGTGCCAGCTCACCACCCCCGGGAGTTGGGGAGAACATTCAGTACTTC
TRBD1	TRBV24-1	TRBJ2-7	few	CATAPRGQDEQYF	TGTGCCACAGCCCCGAGGGGGCAAGACGAGCAGTACTTC
.	TRBV7-9	TRBJ1-1	.	CASSPWDTGTTEALF	TGTGCCAGCAGCCCGTGGGACACGGGAACGACTGAAGCTTTATTT
TRBD2	TRBV12-3/TRBV12-4	TRBJ2-2	.	CASRRTSGNTGELFF	TGTGCCAGCAGGCGGACTAGCGGGAACACCGGGGAGCTGTTTTTT
TRBD2	TRBV6-5	TRBJ2-3	many	CASSPLAGGTDTQYF	TGTGCCAGCAGCCCCTTGGCGGGGGGCACAGATACGCAGTATTTT
TRBD1	TRBV15	TRBJ1-1	medium-sized	CATSPPGQGPEAFF	TGTGCCACCAGCCCGCCGGGACAGGGGCCTGAAGCTTTCTTT
.	TRBV28	TRBJ1-4	.	CASSFFGVSNEKLFF	TGTGCCAGCAGTTTTTTCGGAGTATCCAATGAAAAACTGTTTTTT
.	TRBV7-2	TRBJ2-5	medium-sized	CASSPSSGWETQYF	TGTGCCAGCAGCCCGTCGTCGGGATGGGAGACCCAGTACTTC
TRBD2	TRBV24-1	TRBJ2-1	medium-sized	CATSGAGGLNEQFF	TGTGCCACCAGTGGCGCGGGAGGACTCAATGAGCAGTTCTTC
.	TRBV28	TRBJ2-5	many	CASSLPQETQYF	TGTGCCAGCAGTTTACCCCAAGAGACCCAGTACTTC
.	TRBV6-1	TRBJ2-3	many	CACVTGLATDTQYF	TGTGCCTGCGTCACGGGGCTTGCCACAGATACGCAGTATTTT
TRBD1	TRBV6-5	TRBJ1-1	medium-sized	CASSPLVMDRAEAFF	TGTGCCAGCAGCCCTCTCGTTATGGACAGGGCTGAAGCTTTCTTT
TRBD2	TRBV13	TRBJ2-7	medium-sized	CASSASGTSGSYEQYF	TGTGCCAGCAGCGCCTCCGGGACTAGCGGCTCCTACGAGCAGTACTTC
.	TRBV12-3/TRBV12-4	TRBJ1-5	.	CASSDSGGTNQPQHF	TGTGCCAGCAGTGATTCGGGGGGGACGAATCAGCCCCAGCATTTT
.	TRBV11-1	TRBJ1-1	large	CASSLLGEGRNTEAFF	TGTGCCAGCAGCTTATTGGGTGAGGGGCGTAACACTGAAGCTTTCTTT
TRBD2	TRBV7-9	TRBJ2-5	.	CASAATSGLETQYF	TGTGCCAGCGCGGCGACTAGCGGGCTTGAGACCCAGTACTTC
.	TRBV27	TRBJ2-7	once	CTSSLGGNEQYF	TGTACCAGCAGTTTAGGAGGCAACGAGCAGTACTTC
TRBD1	TRBV20-1	TRBJ1-3	.	CSALHRGLSGNTIYF	TGCAGTGCACTGCACAGGGGGTTGTCTGGAAACACCATATATTTT
TRBD1	TRBV18	TRBJ2-4	medium-sized	CASSPRDRTWLAKNIQYF	TGTGCCAGCTCCCCCCGGGACAGGACATGGCTAGCCAAAAACATTCAGTACTTC
.	TRBV14	TRBJ2-1	medium-sized	CASSHTRVNEQFF	TGTGCCAGCAGCCACACGAGGGTTAATGAGCAGTTCTTC
TRBD1	TRBV18	TRBJ1-5	many	CASSGQGNQPQHF	TGTGCCAGCTCAGGACAGGGCAATCAGCCCCAGCATTTT
.	TRBV15	TRBJ1-2	.	CATSSPVELGGYGYTF	TGTGCCACCAGCAGCCCCGTCGAGCTCGGCGGCTATGGCTACACCTTC
TRBD1	TRBV20-1	TRBJ2-2	.	CSAQGQGEAGELFF	TGCAGTGCTCAAGGACAGGGGGAGGCCGGGGAGCTGTTTTTT
.	TRBV30	TRBJ2-1	.	CAWKQTGLHHSYNEQFF	TGTGCCTGGAAACAAACCGGACTTCACCACTCCTACAATGAGCAGTTCTTC
.	TRBV30	TRBJ2-5	.	CAWSVGNQETQYF	TGTGCCTGGAGTGTTGGGAACCAAGAGACCCAGTACTTC
.	TRBV27	TRBJ2-7	many	CASKGSRGYPDYEQYF	TGTGCCAGCAAAGGGAGTAGGGGTTATCCCGACTACGAGCAGTACTTC
.	TRBV27	TRBJ2-1	many	CASRIPGEQFF	TGTGCCAGCAGAATTCCGGGTGAGCAGTTCTTC
.	TRBV7-9	TRBJ2-6	.	CANLQGRSSGANVLTF	TGTGCCAATCTACAGGGTCGGAGCTCTGGGGCCAACGTCCTGACTTTC
.	TRBV28	TRBJ1-2	medium-sized	CASSYREGYGYTF	TGTGCCAGCAGTTACAGGGAAGGCTATGGCTACACCTTC
.	TRBV27	TRBJ2-1	few	CASSLMRTWDEQFF	TGTGCCAGCAGTTTAATGAGGACGTGGGATGAGCAGTTCTTC
TRBD1	TRBV5-4	TRBJ2-2	medium-sized	CASSTGQGSHGELFF	TGTGCCAGCAGCACCGGACAGGGGTCGCACGGGGAGCTGTTTTTT
TRBD2	TRBV20-1	TRBJ2-7	medium-sized	CSAPGEGFSYEQYF	TGCAGTGCCCCCGGGGAGGGGTTCTCCTACGAGCAGTACTTC
.	TRBV28	TRBJ2-5	few	CASSWLAGQETQYF	TGTGCCAGCAGTTGGCTAGCAGGCCAAGAGACCCAGTACTTC
.	TRBV30	TRBJ2-5	.	CAWSVGHSNQETQYF	TGTGCCTGGAGTGTAGGTCACAGCAACCAAGAGACCCAGTACTTC
.	TRBV15	TRBJ1-6	medium-sized	CATSRDGREPDGSPLHF	TGTGCCACCAGCAGAGATGGTAGGGAACCTGATGGATCACCCCTCCACTTT
TRBD1	TRBV27	TRBJ1-1	many	CASSLQGAGTEAFF	TGTGCCAGCAGTCTACAGGGGGCAGGCACTGAAGCTTTCTTT
.	TRBV15	TRBJ2-1	medium-sized	CATSRSPRTGVAYNEQFF	TGTGCCACCAGCAGATCACCCCGGACGGGGGTGGCCTACAATGAGCAGTTCTTC
TRBD2	TRBV10-3	TRBJ2-7	many	CAISPGLEVDEQYF	TGTGCCATCAGCCCGGGACTAGAGGTTGACGAGCAGTACTTC
TRBD2	TRBV28	TRBJ2-1	.	CASSSPSGSGSGYNEQFF	TGTGCCAGCAGTTCCCCCTCCGGTAGCGGGTCCGGCTACAATGAGCAGTTCTTC
.	TRBV6-6	TRBJ1-4	many	CASSYASQILEKLFF	TGTGCCAGCAGTTACGCTAGCCAAATACTTGAAAAACTGTTTTTT
.	TRBV28	TRBJ2-7	few	CASRGWGAMNEQYF	TGTGCCAGCAGGGGGTGGGGGGCGATGAACGAGCAGTACTTC
TRBD1	TRBV28	TRBJ2-7	.	CASSSDRDRGEQYF	TGTGCCAGCAGTTCGGACAGGGACCGGGGCGAGCAGTACTTC